Below, 27 T cell receptor beta chains from the same sample are listed, as sequenced in a study of T-cell reconstitution after alpha-beta-depleted transplantation in children. TCRbeta library construction was performed incorporating unique molecular identifiers. MiXCR, run by TCRdb on the PCR reads, gives a single entry per CDR3 protein. The data hold nearly 350,000 distinct CDR3 sequences, with about 16% observed a single time. The sequenced sample was PBMCs, mostly from graft donor cells, obtained 360 days after TCRalphabeta/CD19-depleted stem cell transplant. Receptor source: a male patient aged 2-15 years who had a stem cell transplant for acute lymphoblastic leukemia, so the T cells may come from the graft donor.

This clonotype came up many times. The gene calls are TRBV9 and TRBJ2-1, with no clear D. The CDR3 has 14 amino acids. The V end was cut by 0 bases, the J end by 9 bases, with 13 bases between. Germline values: CDR1 SGDLS, CDR2 YYNGEE. CDR3 loop: CASSVGPAPTEQFF. In DNA form, the CDR3 reads TGTGCCAGCAGCGTAGGTCCAGCACCCACTGAGCAGTTCTTC.

This clonotype showed up many times. The CDR3 reads CASSFSASGTRTNEQFF. CDR3 DNA sequence: TGTGCCAGCAGTTTTTCGGCTAGCGGGACCCGTACGAATGAGCAGTTCTTC. J is TRBJ2-1 and V is TRBV12-3 or TRBV12-4; 9 bases align to TRBD2. This CDR3 has 17 amino acids. Trimming took 3 bases from V and 7 from J; bases not matched to a gene: 13.

The rearrangement joins TRBV12-3 or TRBV12-4 to TRBJ1-6; D perhaps matches TRBD1 (6 bases). V was trimmed by 6 bases and J by 13 bases, leaving 28 bases between them. CDR3 length: 17 residues. CDR3 coding DNA: TGTGCCAGCAGCCGAGGGACACACGGACCATTAAGAGGTCCCCTCCACTTT. Translating gives CASSRGTHGPLRGPLHF.

This clonotype was picked up a small number of times. The gene calls are TRBV12-3 or TRBV12-4 and TRBJ2-5; TRBD1 or TRBD2 may be the D gene (5 bases each). With 6 bases removed from V and 5 bases from J, the gap between germline ends came to 19 bases. This CDR3 has 15 residues. The CDR3 spells CASSLWGRMQETQYF. The CDR3 nucleotides are TGTGCCAGCAGCCTATGGGGACGGATGCAGGAGACCCAGTACTTC.

The V call is TRBV4-3, the J call TRBJ2-7; TRBD1 might be the D (6 bases). CDR3 size: 15 residues. The V gene's germline CDR1 is LGHNA and CDR2 YSLEER. V dropped 1 base and J dropped 3 bases, with 13 bases sitting between them. In nucleotides, the CDR3 is TGCGCCAGCAGCCAAGTGGCAGGGGCCAGCTACGAGCAGTACTTC. Residues: CASSQVAGASYEQYF.

A single count supports this clonotype. The chain links TRBV7-8 to TRBJ1-2; D possibly corresponds to TRBD1 (5 bases). This CDR3 is 18 amino acids long. Germline CDR1 and CDR2: SGHVS and FQNEAQ. The ends were cut back, 3 bases at V and 5 bases at J, with 25 bases in the middle. This CDR3 is CASSLGRRGQEGLYGYTF. DNA of the CDR3: TGTGCCAGCAGCTTGGGGAGGAGGGGCCAAGAGGGGCTATATGGCTACACCTTC. The variable domain in full, with the rest retrieved from reference TRBV7-8 and TRBJ1-2, is GAGVSQSPRYKVAKRGQDVALRCDPISGHVSLFWYQQALGQGPEFLTYFQNEAQLDKSGLPSDRFFAERPEGSVSTLKIQRTQQEDSAVYLCASSLGRRGQEGLYGYTFGSGTRLTVV.

The table lists this clonotype with a few counts. The J gene is TRBJ2-7, the V gene TRBV7-6; possible D gene TRBD2, 5 bases. The V end was cut by 5 bases, the J end by 12 bases, with 14 bases between. This CDR3 region has 11 residues. Germline CDR1 reads SGHVS; CDR2 reads FNYEAQ. Written as DNA, the CDR3 is TGTGCCAGCAGCCCTCGTAACGCGGGGTACTTC. Translated, it gives CASSPRNAGYF.

The rearrangement uses TRBV4-1 and TRBJ1-6; 9 positions agree with TRBD1. The CDR3 runs to 14 residues. Germline assignment: CDR1 MGHRA and CDR2 YSYEKL. The trim removed 5 bases at V and 10 bases at J, leaving 6 bases unmatched. CDR3 nucleotide sequence: TGCGCCAGCAGCATAACAGGGGGCGGCTCACCCCTCCACTTT. Translating gives CASSITGGGSPLHF.

The genes are TRBV6-2 or TRBV6-3 and TRBJ1-5; D is ambiguous. The CDR3 sequence is 14 residues long. Per the germline V gene, CDR1 is MNHEY and CDR2 is SVGEGT. V lost 1 base, J lost 5 bases, and 9 bases lay in between. CDR3 DNA sequence: TGTGCCAGCAGTTACTATGGTCGGCATCAGCCCCAGCATTTT. Translated: CASSYYGRHQPQHF.

This clonotype came up a few times. The chain couples TRBV12-3 or TRBV12-4 to TRBJ2-1; maybe TRBD2 (5 bases). The V end lost 2 bases, the J end lost 9 bases, and 20 bases lay between the germline ends. The CDR3 extends over 16 amino acids. The CDR3 here is CASSLRASTPVGEQFF. The CDR3 DNA sequence: TGTGCCAGCAGTTTAAGGGCTAGCACCCCCGTAGGTGAGCAGTTCTTC.

This clonotype was observed a handful of times. The gene calls are TRBV18 and TRBJ2-3, with D unresolved. The CDR3 consists of 18 residues. Deletions cut 5 bases from V and 2 bases from J, with 23 bases between. Germline lookup yields CDR1 KGHSH and CDR2 LQKENI. CDR3 sequence (DNA): TGTGCCAGCTCATCGCGGATGCAGAGTTCTGCGACCACAGATACGCAGTATTTT. As protein: CASSSRMQSSATTDTQYF.

This clonotype has more than one count but fewer than ten. The gene calls are TRBV30 and TRBJ2-5, with D possibly TRBD1 on 5 matching bases. Trimming stripped 5 bases from V and 4 bases from J, with 14 bases between. Per germline, CDR1 GTSNPN and CDR2 SVGIG (reference sequence). The CDR3 spans 13 residues. The CDR3 DNA reads as TGTGCCTGGGCCCTGATAGGGGTAGAGACCCAGTACTTC. It translates to CAWALIGVETQYF.

This clonotype has a count of ten or more. The chain recombines TRBV20-1 with TRBJ2-2, with 12 bases lining up with TRBD2. Germline loops: CDR1 DFQATT, CDR2 SNEGSKA (reference sequence). With 3 bases clipped from V and 3 bases from J, the junction kept 2 bases outside the gene matches. The CDR3 consists of 15 residues. CDR3 loop: CSASASGRDTGELFF. CDR3 nucleotides: TGCAGTGCTAGCGCTAGCGGGAGGGACACCGGGGAGCTGTTTTTT.

This clonotype was detected a few times. The chain carries TRBV4-2 and TRBJ2-7; TRBD2 might be the D (6 bases). This CDR3 is 16 amino acids long. Trimming removed 1 base at V and 3 bases at J, with 16 bases between. Germline CDR1 and CDR2: LGHNA and YNFKEQ. The CDR3 reads CASSQVIDLGGYEQYF. CDR3 coding DNA: TGTGCCAGCAGCCAAGTTATAGACCTCGGGGGCTACGAGCAGTACTTC.

The chain couples TRBV4-1 to TRBJ2-7; D might be TRBD2 (5 bases). V gave up 0 bases and J gave up 3 bases, with 18 bases separating them. Germline values: CDR1 MGHRA, CDR2 YSYEKL. The CDR3 is 17 residues long. CDR3 DNA: TGCGCCAGCAGCCAAGAAGAGGGTGGAGACGTCAACTACGAGCAGTACTTC. This encodes CASSQEEGGDVNYEQYF.

The genes are TRBV30 and TRBJ2-1; D unclear. CDR3 length: 13 residues. Trimming pared 1 base from V and 4 bases from J, leaving 8 bases between. Germline-derived CDR1 and CDR2 are GTSNPN and SVGIG (reference sequence). The DNA of the CDR3 is TGTGCCTGGAGTGCGACTGTTTACAATGAGCAGTTCTTC. Amino acid sequence: CAWSATVYNEQFF.

This clonotype has just a few counts. J is TRBJ2-7 and V is TRBV7-9; tentatively, D is TRBD2 (6 bases). CDR1 is SEHNR and CDR2 is FQNEAQ in the germline V gene (reference sequence). The CDR3 has 15 amino acids. V lost 3 bases and J lost 0, with 12 bases in between. DNA of the CDR3: TGTGCCAGCAGCTTTCTCCTAGCGAACTCCTACGAGCAGTACTTC. Protein product: CASSFLLANSYEQYF.

A few counts support this clonotype. The chain combines TRBV27 with TRBJ2-7; 10 nucleotides agree with TRBD1. Per germline, CDR1 MNHEY and CDR2 SMNVEV (reference sequence). This CDR3 spans 15 amino acids. J was trimmed by 4 bases and V by 4 bases; bases with no gene match: 7. The CDR3 region has the DNA TGTGCCAGCAGTTCAACCGGGACAGGGGATTACGAGCAGTACTTC. Residues: CASSSTGTGDYEQYF.

This clonotype was observed a handful of times. The chain employs TRBV7-6 and TRBJ2-2; 12 positions match TRBD2. Germline V gene lookup returns CDR1 SGHVS and CDR2 FNYEAQ. Trimming removed 5 bases from V and 1 base from J; junction bases left unmatched: 8. The CDR3 extends over 18 amino acids. The CDR3 reads CASSQLWTSGMNTGELFF. The CDR3 nucleotides read TGTGCCAGCAGCCAACTCTGGACTAGCGGGATGAACACCGGGGAGCTGTTTTTT.

The V and J genes are TRBV6-5 and TRBJ2-7, with unresolved D. Trimming took off 7 bases at V and 4 bases at J, with 23 bases between the two ends. The CDR3 sequence is 16 residues long. Germline values: CDR1 MNHEY, CDR2 SVGAGI. CDR3 amino acids: CASIFGQPLTAYEQYF. Here the CDR3 DNA reads TGTGCCAGCATTTTTGGGCAGCCCTTAACTGCGTACGAGCAGTACTTC.

The chain couples TRBV7-3 to TRBJ2-2; D is perhaps TRBD2 (6 bases). The CDR3 totals 14 residues. CDR1 and CDR2 from the germline V gene are SGHTA and FQGTGA. The V gene lost 3 bases and the J gene lost 5 bases, with 10 bases spanning the gap. The chain's CDR3 is CASSFFGGTGELFF. The CDR3 DNA is TGTGCCAGCAGCTTTTTCGGGGGTACCGGGGAGCTGTTTTTT.

This clonotype was counted only a few times. The CDR3 DNA sequence: TGCAGCGTTGAAAAGCATAGCGAGCAGTACTTC. It encodes CSVEKHSEQYF. The V call is TRBV29-1, the J call TRBJ2-7; no firm D call. V dropped 2 bases and J dropped 6 bases, with 8 bases sitting between them. The CDR3 length is 11 residues. Germline V gene lookup returns CDR1 SQVTM and CDR2 ANQGSEA.

This clonotype was counted a few times. The rearrangement uses TRBV12-3 or TRBV12-4 and TRBJ2-1; D unclear. The CDR3 covers 12 residues. The V end lost 8 bases, the J end lost 10 bases, and 15 bases lay between the germline ends. CDR3 loop: CASGKSFLEQFF. The CDR3 DNA reads TGTGCCAGCGGGAAGTCTTTCCTCGAGCAGTTCTTC.

This clonotype was observed a few times. This chain connects TRBV10-3 to TRBJ2-7, with 8 bases aligning to TRBD2. CDR1 and CDR2 from the germline V gene are ENHRY and SYGVKD. V dropped 0 bases and J dropped 1; count of bases not matched to a gene: 5. CDR3 length: 16 residues. CDR3 region: CAISESEREPSYEQYF. The DNA of the CDR3 is TGTGCCATCAGTGAGTCGGAGCGGGAGCCTTCCTACGAGCAGTACTTC.

The rearrangement uses TRBV5-1 and TRBJ2-1; 11 bases line up with TRBD2. CDR1 is SGHRS, CDR2 YFSETQ, per germline. This CDR3 comprises 21 residues. The trim removed 3 bases at V and 0 bases at J, leaving 17 bases unmatched. The CDR3 reads CASSWGLAALSGLSSYNEQFF. The CDR3 DNA reads as TGCGCCAGCAGCTGGGGACTAGCGGCACTGAGCGGCCTCAGCTCCTACAATGAGCAGTTCTTC.

This clonotype was detected ten times or more. V usage is TRBV6-5 and J usage is TRBJ2-3; possibly TRBD2 for D (6 bases). CDR3 size: 15 residues. V gave up 2 bases and J gave up 0 bases, with 9 bases separating them. Germline loops: CDR1 MNHEY, CDR2 SVGAGI. As DNA, the CDR3 is TGTGCCAGCAGTTACGACGGGGGTAGCACAGATACGCAGTATTTT. The encoded protein is CASSYDGGSTDTQYF.

This clonotype came up many times. J is TRBJ2-1 and V is TRBV24-1; D not resolved. The CDR3 contains 13 residues. Germline loops: CDR1 KGHDR, CDR2 SFDVKD. The ends were cut back, 5 bases at V and 0 bases at J, with 4 bases in the middle. CDR3: CATSGGSYNEQFF. In nucleotides, the CDR3 is TGTGCCACCAGTGGGGGCTCCTACAATGAGCAGTTCTTC.